Shown below are 25 T cell receptor beta chains from a single sample sequenced in a study of cytomegalovirus exposure and HLA in healthy donors. The PCR was carried out with 60 Vbeta primers and 13 Jbeta primers. Clones were sequenced by immunoSEQ multiplex PCR, and TCRdb holds only the in-frame ones, with some missing. Of tens of thousands of clones listed, around 80% were seen once; the top ten hold around 4.7%. The specimen sequenced was PBMCs. All receptors come from a young woman in good health and CMV-seronegative.

This clone was picked up a small number of times. The chain employs TRBV11-2 and TRBJ1-1, with D unclear. The germline gives CDR1 SGHAT, CDR2 FQNNGV. The length of the CDR3 is 12 residues. Trimming cost V 7 bases and J 11 bases, with 17 bases left between them. The DNA of the CDR3 is TGTGCCAGCACCTCGGTTCCAGCTAGGGCTTTCTTT. Protein product: CASTSVPARAFF.

This clone was picked up one time. The V call is TRBV7-9, the J call TRBJ2-3; 7 bases match TRBD1. The length of the CDR3 is 14 residues. V shed 2 bases and J 5 bases; nucleotides not matched to a gene: 4. The V gene's germline CDR1 is SEHNR and CDR2 FQNEAQ (reference sequence). The CDR3 region has the DNA TGTGCCAGCAGCTTAAGGGGGCAGCGAGATACGCAGTATTTT. This codes for CASSLRGQRDTQYF. The whole variable domain, remainder taken from reference TRBV7-9 and TRBJ2-3, is DTGVSQNPRHKITKRGQNVTFRCDPISEHNRLYWYRQTLGQGPEFLTYFQNEAQLEKSRLLSDRFSAERPKGSFSTLEIQRTEQGDSAMYLCASSLRGQRDTQYFGPGTRLTVL.

The chain recombines TRBV4-1 with TRBJ1-2; 7 bases align to TRBD1. The junction had 10 bases not matched to a gene; V was cut back by 3 bases and J by 6 bases. From germline, CDR1 is MGHRA and CDR2 YSYEKL. The CDR3 has 15 amino acids. The CDR3 sequence: CASSQSLGTANGYTF. The CDR3 nucleotides are TGCGCCAGCAGCCAGTCCCTAGGGACAGCGAATGGCTACACCTTC.

In its sample, this clone was seen once. The CDR3: CASSLARGTNEQYF. DNA of the CDR3: TGTGCCAGCAGCTTAGCACGGGGAACTAACGAGCAGTACTTC. The chain joins TRBV13 to TRBJ2-7; D possibly corresponds to TRBD2 (5 bases). The CDR3 has 14 residues. Germline-derived CDR1 and CDR2 are PRHDT and FYEKMQ (reference sequence). V was pared by 1 base and J by 5 bases, with 12 bases between.

J is TRBJ2-5 and V is TRBV30, with 14 positions matching TRBD2. Per the germline V gene, CDR1 is GTSNPN and CDR2 is SVGIG (reference sequence). This CDR3 comprises 16 residues. V lost 0 bases, J lost 5 bases, and 5 bases stayed unmatched. CDR3 DNA: TGTGCCTGGAGTGTGGGACTAGCGGGAGCAATGGAGACCCAGTACTTC. It encodes CAWSVGLAGAMETQYF. Variable domain in full (rest from reference TRBV30 and TRBJ2-5): SQTIHQWPATLVQPVGSPLSLECTVEGTSNPNLYWYRQAAGRGLQLLFYSVGIGQISSEVPQNLSASRPQDRQFILSSKKLLLSDSGFYLCAWSVGLAGAMETQYFGPGTRLLVL.

V and J are TRBV13 and TRBJ1-1; tentatively, D is TRBD1 (5 bases). The germline V gene has CDR1 PRHDT and CDR2 FYEKMQ (reference sequence). This CDR3 region has 13 residues. The V gene lost 6 bases and the J gene lost 1 base, with 9 bases spanning the gap. DNA for the CDR3: TGTGCCAGCAGTTCGACAGAGAACACTGAAGCTTTCTTT. This translates into CASSSTENTEAFF.

The table lists this clone with a few counts. V is TRBV11-2 and J is TRBJ2-5; TRBD1 might be the D (7 bases). The CDR3 loop spans 17 amino acids. Germline V gene data show CDR1 as SGHAT and CDR2 as FQNNGV. V was pared by 0 bases and J by 5 bases, with 19 bases between. CDR3 sequence: CASSLEGGQPAGETQYF. The DNA for the CDR3 is TGTGCCAGCAGCTTAGAGGGGGGACAGCCAGCCGGGGAGACCCAGTACTTC.

The genes are TRBV7-8 and TRBJ2-7; TRBD2 might be the D (6 bases). The V end lost 4 bases, the J end lost 3 bases, and 16 bases lay between the germline ends. The CDR3 extends over 15 amino acids. Looked up from germline, CDR1 is SGHVS and CDR2 is FQNEAQ. CDR3 DNA sequence: TGTGCCAGCAGCTCGATTCCGGGACTGAACTACGAGCAGTACTTC. The encoded protein is CASSSIPGLNYEQYF.

CDR3 coding DNA: TGTGCCAGCAGTTACTCGGGCAGGGTCACAGATACGCAGTATTTT. Its translation is CASSYSGRVTDTQYF. The V gene is TRBV6-5, the J gene TRBJ2-3; the D gene is possibly TRBD1 (5 bases). Germline CDR1 and CDR2: MNHEY and SVGAGI. The ends were cut back, 0 bases at V and 2 bases at J, with 9 bases in the middle. The CDR3 totals 15 residues.

Only one count was recorded for this clone. V usage is TRBV18 and J usage is TRBJ2-3; a weak D match, TRBD2 (6 bases). Germline-derived CDR1 and CDR2 are KGHSH and LQKENI. This CDR3 contains 16 residues. V gave up 1 base and J gave up 0 bases, with 11 bases separating them. The CDR3, as DNA: TGTGCCAGCTCACCACTCCTAGCGTCTAGCACAGATACGCAGTATTTT. Translated: CASSPLLASSTDTQYF.

This clone has more than one count but fewer than ten. The rearrangement uses TRBV7-6 and TRBJ2-5; TRBD1 might be the D (6 bases). The CDR3 length is 15 residues. CDR1 and CDR2 (germline): SGHVS, FNYEAQ. Between the trimmed V and J ends, which lost 5 bases and 1 base, there was a span of 14 bases. The CDR3 loop is CASSRRTAFQETQYF. In DNA form, the CDR3 reads TGTGCCAGCAGCCGCAGGACAGCTTTCCAAGAGACCCAGTACTTC.

The J gene is TRBJ1-1, the V gene TRBV4-1, with 7 positions matching TRBD1. The ends lost 1 base at V and 1 base at J; junction bases unmatched: 12. The CDR3 consists of 18 residues. Germline lookup yields CDR1 MGHRA and CDR2 YSYEKL. In nucleotides, the CDR3 is TGCGCCAGCAGCCAAGGTGAGCCCCTGGGACAGAGGAACACTGAAGCTTTCTTT. It encodes CASSQGEPLGQRNTEAFF.

The J gene is TRBJ1-2, the V gene TRBV6-1; D possibly corresponds to TRBD1 (5 bases). V was cut by 7 bases and J by 6 bases, with 18 bases left in between. CDR1 MNHNS and CDR2 SASEGT come from the germline V gene. The length of the CDR3 is 14 residues. The CDR3 DNA follows: TGTGCCAGCATCCAGCCAGGGAATTTCGATGGCTACACCTTC. Encoded protein: CASIQPGNFDGYTF.

The J gene is TRBJ2-7, the V gene TRBV6-1, with 7 bases fitting TRBD2. The CDR3 is 15 amino acids. Germline assignment: CDR1 MNHNS and CDR2 SASEGT. V trimming: 5 bases; J trimming: 5 bases; junction bases outside the gene matches: 12. CDR3 amino acids: CASSTSAGRDHEQYF. CDR3 nucleotides: TGTGCCAGCAGTACCTCGGCAGGGAGGGACCACGAGCAGTACTTC.

J is TRBJ2-5 and V is TRBV18; D may be TRBD1 (6 bases). Per germline, CDR1 KGHSH and CDR2 LQKENI. Trimming removed 3 bases from V and 5 bases from J, with 10 bases in between. This CDR3 is built from 13 residues. CDR3 in amino acids: CASSPQGLETQYF. Written as DNA, the CDR3 is TGTGCCAGCTCACCTCAGGGGTTGGAGACCCAGTACTTC.

The chain links TRBV2 to TRBJ2-5, with D perhaps TRBD1 (5 bases). The germline gives CDR1 SNHLY, CDR2 FYNNEI. This CDR3 is 12 amino acids long. V was pared by 8 bases and J by 5 bases, with 12 bases between. CDR3 coding DNA: TGTGCCAGCTCCAGGGTTAAGGAGACCCAGTACTTC. It specifies CASSRVKETQYF.

CDR3 sequence reads: CASSRGDREIKYF. The DNA of the CDR3 is TGTGCCAGCAGCCGTGGGGACAGGGAAATAAAGTACTTC. The chain is built from TRBV7-9 and TRBJ2-7; 9 bases are a match to TRBD1. Germline V gives CDR1 SEHNR, CDR2 FQNEAQ (reference sequence). J gave up 11 bases and V 5 bases, and 10 bases lay outside the gene matches. The length of the CDR3 is 13 residues.

V and J are TRBV7-2 and TRBJ1-1; D ambiguous. Germline loops: CDR1 SGHTA, CDR2 FQGNSA. Trimming removed 4 bases at V and 1 base at J, with 7 bases between. The CDR3 extends over 13 amino acids. CDR3 sequence: CASSYGENTEAFF. The DNA of the CDR3 is TGTGCCAGCAGCTACGGAGAGAACACTGAAGCTTTCTTT. Looking up the rest from reference TRBV7-2 and TRBJ1-1 gives the full variable domain: GAGVSQSPSNKVTEKGKDVELRCDPISGHTALYWYRQSLGQGLEFLIYFQGNSAPDKSGLPSDRFSAERTGGSVSTLTIQRTQQEDSAVYLCASSYGENTEAFFGQGTRLTVV.

CDR3 in DNA: TGTGCCAGCAGCTTGGGCGGGGTCGATCAGCCCCAGCATTTT. Encoded protein: CASSLGGVDQPQHF. The chain links TRBV5-6 to TRBJ1-5; D unresolved. The CDR3 runs to 14 residues. The germline CDR1 and CDR2 sequences are SGHDT and YYEEEE. Trimming removed 0 bases at V and 5 bases at J, with 9 bases between.

The chain links TRBV19 to TRBJ1-1; a possible D gene is TRBD1 (5 bases). Germline lookup yields CDR1 LNHDA and CDR2 SQIVND (reference sequence). Trimming took off 9 bases at V and 0 bases at J, with 8 bases between the two ends. CDR3 length equals 12 residues. CDR3 DNA sequence: TGTGCCAGGCAGGGTTTGAACACTGAAGCTTTCTTT. This translates into CARQGLNTEAFF.

V and J are TRBV28 and TRBJ1-5; no clear D gene. The CDR3 is made up of 11 amino acids. Looked up from germline, CDR1 is MDHEN and CDR2 is SYDVKM. V was clipped by 6 bases and J by 11 bases, with 11 bases between them. The CDR3 loop is CASSLLEAQHF. The CDR3 coding sequence is TGTGCCAGCAGCCTTCTGGAGGCCCAGCATTTT.

The J gene is TRBJ2-7, the V gene TRBV4-3; a weak D match, TRBD2 (5 bases). Germline assignment: CDR1 LGHNA and CDR2 YSLEER. CDR3 length equals 15 residues. Trimming left V 0 bases short and J 6 bases short, with 15 bases between. The CDR3 DNA follows: TGCGCCAGCAGCCAAGATTTAGCGAGCCCTGTCGAGCAGTACTTC. It translates to CASSQDLASPVEQYF.

The chain joins TRBV9 to TRBJ2-5; 9 positions match TRBD2. The junction had 5 bases not matched to a gene; V was cut back by 0 bases and J by 5 bases. The CDR3 is made up of 15 amino acids. In germline, CDR1 is SGDLS, CDR2 YYNGEE. The CDR3 is CASSVGGSGGETQYF. The CDR3 nucleotides read TGTGCCAGCAGCGTAGGCGGTAGCGGGGGCGAGACCCAGTACTTC.

The chain combines TRBV6-1 with TRBJ1-4; perhaps TRBD1 as D (5 bases). V lost 9 bases and J 5 bases, leaving 13 bases between the germline ends. From germline, CDR1 is MNHNS and CDR2 SASEGT. The CDR3 loop spans 13 amino acids. The CDR3, as DNA: TGTGCCAGTTACACGGGGGGGAATGAAAAACTGTTTTTT. This encodes CASYTGGNEKLFF.

The gene calls are TRBV2 and TRBJ2-7; 7 bases agree with TRBD1. Germline CDR1 reads SNHLY; CDR2 reads FYNNEI. With 7 bases clipped from V and 2 bases from J, the junction kept 5 bases outside the gene matches. CDR3 length: 13 residues. Here the CDR3 reads CASTGTETYEQYF. The CDR3 coding sequence is TGTGCCAGCACGGGGACAGAGACCTACGAGCAGTACTTC.